One and the same sample provided the 21 T cell receptor beta chains below, sequenced in a study of T cell clones after liver transplantation. Repertoires were generated with immunoSEQ multiplex PCR, while TCRdb's copy carries only in-frame clones and drops some. Of about 60,000 clones in the sample, over 55% were seen once. Here the sequenced sample was CD4+ T cells from blood, taken before liver transplant. The receptors shown here come from a human donor who received a liver transplant.

J is TRBJ2-7 and V is TRBV7-2; TRBD2 might be the D (5 bases). Germline lookup yields CDR1 SGHTA and CDR2 FQGNSA. V was pared by 5 bases and J by 3 bases, with 20 bases between. The CDR3 is 16 residues long. CDR3 coding DNA: TGTGCCAGCAGCCCGAGATTGTCGGGGATTAGCTACGAGCAGTACTTC. It encodes CASSPRLSGISYEQYF.

The chain is built from TRBV25-1 and TRBJ1-2; 10 bases are shared with TRBD1. Germline V gene sequence: CDR1 MGHDK, CDR2 SYGVNS. The V segment lost 8 bases and the J segment 4 bases; nucleotides outside the gene matches: 7. The CDR3 is made up of 14 amino acids. The CDR3 is CASAHRDRGYGYTF. CDR3 DNA: TGTGCCAGCGCCCATCGGGACAGGGGCTATGGCTACACCTTC.

V gene TRBV5-1 combines with J gene TRBJ2-3; a weak D match, TRBD1 (6 bases). V lost 0 bases and J lost 6, with 11 bases in between. This CDR3 spans 14 amino acids. The germline gives CDR1 SGHRS, CDR2 YFSETQ. The CDR3 region is CASSLDQGRDTQYF. The CDR3 DNA follows: TGCGCCAGCAGCTTGGATCAGGGGCGGGATACGCAGTATTTT.

The rearrangement links TRBV6-5 to TRBJ1-2; D is undetermined. CDR1 is MNHEY and CDR2 is SVGAGI in the germline V gene. The CDR3 extends over 9 amino acids. Deletions cut 8 bases from V and 8 bases from J, with 6 bases between. CDR3 residues: CASPAGYTF. Written as DNA, the CDR3 is TGTGCCAGCCCCGCGGGCTACACCTTC.

The table lists this clone with a count of one. The chain joins TRBV6-5 to TRBJ2-5; the D gene is possibly TRBD1 (6 bases). V was shortened by 7 bases and J by 1 base, with 16 bases between the two germline ends. Germline CDR1 and CDR2: MNHEY and SVGAGI. The length of the CDR3 is 15 residues. The CDR3 DNA reads TGTGCCAGCACCCGTACGACAGGACTCCAAGAGACCCAGTACTTC. Its protein product is CASTRTTGLQETQYF.

The rearrangement links TRBV5-4 to TRBJ2-7; no definite D call. The germline V gene has CDR1 SGHNT and CDR2 YYREEE (reference sequence). CDR3 length: 13 residues. V was clipped by 4 bases and J by 4 bases, with 12 bases between them. The CDR3 DNA is TGTGCCAGCAGCGGGCCCTCGGTATACGAGCAGTACTTC. Protein: CASSGPSVYEQYF.

The chain has TRBV14 and TRBJ1-1; D may be TRBD1 (5 bases). The germline gives CDR1 SGHDN, CDR2 FVKESK. This CDR3 is 12 amino acids long. V was cut by 1 base and J by 8 bases, with 8 bases left in between. CDR3 coding DNA: TGTGCCAGCAGCCAAGCGGGGGGGGAAGCTTTCTTT. Translation gives CASSQAGGEAFF.

The V gene is TRBV28, the J gene TRBJ2-5; the match to TRBD2 covers 10 bases. With V trimmed by 6 bases and J by 5 bases, 6 bases remained unmatched. CDR1 is MDHEN, CDR2 SYDVKM, per germline. The length of the CDR3 is 14 residues. This CDR3 reads CASRLAGGRETQYF. As DNA, the CDR3 is TGTGCCAGCAGGTTAGCGGGGGGCCGGGAGACCCAGTACTTC.

The count of this clone is one. V is TRBV29-1 and J is TRBJ2-7, with a tentative D call TRBD2 (5 bases). The V gene's germline CDR1 is SQVTM and CDR2 ANQGSEA. V lost 6 bases, J lost 3 bases, and 15 bases lay in between. The CDR3 is made up of 13 amino acids. The CDR3 sequence is CSVTHLGGYEQYF. For the CDR3, the DNA is TGCAGCGTAACACACCTAGGAGGCTACGAGCAGTACTTC.

The CDR3 loop is CASSGLAGALIGELFF. CDR3 nucleotide sequence: TGTGCCAGCAGTGGGCTAGCGGGGGCGCTGATCGGGGAGCTGTTTTTT. This rearrangement joins TRBV9 to TRBJ2-2; TRBD2 matches 10 bases. This CDR3 comprises 16 residues. Germline values: CDR1 SGDLS, CDR2 YYNGEE. V lost 5 bases and J lost 7; bases outside the gene matches: 11.

By share of the sample, this clone is large. In the same sample, other DNA sequences code for this CDR3. The rearrangement joins TRBV11-2 to TRBJ2-3, with D unresolved. With 5 bases removed from V and 5 bases from J, the gap between germline ends came to 14 bases. The CDR3 loop spans 14 amino acids. Germline values: CDR1 SGHAT, CDR2 FQNNGV. The CDR3 reads CASSLNPSLDTQYF. The CDR3 bases are TGTGCCAGCAGCCTAAATCCCTCTCTAGATACGCAGTATTTT.

This clone was observed a single time. The CDR3: CASSEQARVEKLFF. CDR3 DNA sequence: TGTGCCAGCAGCGAACAGGCTCGGGTGGAAAAACTGTTTTTT. V and J are TRBV5-5 and TRBJ1-4, with D possibly TRBD1 on 5 matching bases. V was pared by 4 bases and J by 8 bases, with 15 bases between. The CDR3 totals 14 residues. CDR1 SGHKS and CDR2 YYEKEE come from the germline V gene (reference sequence).

This clone occurred once. The chain carries TRBV7-2 and TRBJ1-3, with 9 positions matching TRBD1. Germline loops: CDR1 SGHTA, CDR2 FQGNSA. V was pared by 3 bases and J by 4 bases, with 4 bases of the junction left unmatched. The CDR3 contains 15 residues. The CDR3 protein is CASSLGTGPGNTIYF. The CDR3 DNA follows: TGTGCCAGCAGCTTGGGGACAGGGCCAGGAAACACCATATATTTT.

The chain uses TRBV6-1 and TRBJ2-2, with D tentatively TRBD1 (5 bases). The CDR3 is 15 amino acids. Germline loops: CDR1 MNHNS, CDR2 SASEGT. V was trimmed by 2 bases and J by 5 bases, leaving 12 bases between them. The CDR3 loop reads CASSETRARTGELFF. The CDR3 DNA reads as TGTGCCAGCAGTGAAACCAGGGCAAGGACCGGGGAGCTGTTTTTT.

This rearrangement joins TRBV4-1 to TRBJ2-5; D perhaps matches TRBD1 (5 bases). This CDR3 is built from 16 residues. V lost 1 base and J lost 3, with 15 bases in between. The V gene's germline CDR1 is MGHRA and CDR2 YSYEKL. CDR3 sequence (DNA): TGCGCCAGCAGCCAAGTTTCAGGGCTAATTAAAGAGACCCAGTACTTC. Amino acids: CASSQVSGLIKETQYF.

The V gene is TRBV18, the J gene TRBJ2-3; TRBD2 matches at 12 bases. The V gene end was trimmed by 3 bases and the J gene end by 4 bases; junction bases not matched to a gene: 5. There are 16 residues in the CDR3. CDR1 KGHSH and CDR2 LQKENI come from the germline V gene. CDR3 in amino acids: CASSPTASGGADTQYF. As DNA, the CDR3 is TGTGCCAGCTCACCTACGGCTAGCGGGGGGGCAGATACGCAGTATTTT.

The chain carries TRBV6-5 and TRBJ1-2; TRBD1 matches 9 bases. The CDR3 has 13 amino acids. The germline gives CDR1 MNHEY, CDR2 SVGAGI. Trimming took 5 bases from V and 8 from J; bases not matched to a gene: 6. The CDR3 sequence is CASSLYRGRGYTF. The DNA for the CDR3 is TGTGCCAGCAGTCTTTACAGGGGGCGAGGCTACACCTTC.

This chain connects TRBV2 to TRBJ1-1; D gene uncertain. Per the germline V gene, CDR1 is SNHLY and CDR2 is FYNNEI. This CDR3 comprises 13 residues. The V end lost 7 bases, the J end lost 3 bases, and 12 bases lay between the germline ends. This CDR3 is CASKREMDTEAFF. Here the CDR3 DNA reads TGTGCCAGCAAAAGGGAGATGGACACTGAAGCTTTCTTT.

This clone was detected a few times. The chain carries TRBV30 and TRBJ1-2, with 10 bases lining up with TRBD1. CDR3 length equals 13 residues. In germline, CDR1 is GTSNPN, CDR2 SVGIG (reference sequence). V lost 4 bases to trimming and J lost 8 bases; unmatched junction nucleotides: 7. DNA for the CDR3: TGTGCCTGGAAGGACAGGGGGTCCGCCGGCTACACCTTC. Amino acids: CAWKDRGSAGYTF. The full variable domain, its missing parts supplied by reference TRBV30 and TRBJ1-2, is SQTIHQWPATLVQPVGSPLSLECTVEGTSNPNLYWYRQAAGRGLQLLFYSVGIGQISSEVPQNLSASRPQDRQFILSSKKLLLSDSGFYLCAWKDRGSAGYTFGSGTRLTVV.

This clone occurred many times. This chain connects TRBV10-3 to TRBJ2-1; TRBD2 agrees at 15 bases. V shed 4 bases and J 8 bases; nucleotides not matched to a gene: 3. The CDR3 is made up of 15 amino acids. The germline V gene encodes CDR1 ENHRY and CDR2 SYGVKD. The CDR3 here is CAISGTSGGVDEQFF. The DNA for the CDR3 is TGTGCCATCAGTGGGACTAGCGGGGGGGTCGATGAGCAGTTCTTC.

The chain couples TRBV5-4 to TRBJ2-7; tentatively, D is TRBD2 (7 bases). Trimming left V 4 bases short and J 3 bases short, with 17 bases between. CDR1 is SGHNT, CDR2 YYREEE, per germline (reference sequence). This CDR3 contains 15 residues. CDR3 sequence: CASSRGVRGGYEQYF. In DNA, the CDR3 is TGTGCCAGCAGCCGGGGAGTGAGGGGGGGCTACGAGCAGTACTTC.